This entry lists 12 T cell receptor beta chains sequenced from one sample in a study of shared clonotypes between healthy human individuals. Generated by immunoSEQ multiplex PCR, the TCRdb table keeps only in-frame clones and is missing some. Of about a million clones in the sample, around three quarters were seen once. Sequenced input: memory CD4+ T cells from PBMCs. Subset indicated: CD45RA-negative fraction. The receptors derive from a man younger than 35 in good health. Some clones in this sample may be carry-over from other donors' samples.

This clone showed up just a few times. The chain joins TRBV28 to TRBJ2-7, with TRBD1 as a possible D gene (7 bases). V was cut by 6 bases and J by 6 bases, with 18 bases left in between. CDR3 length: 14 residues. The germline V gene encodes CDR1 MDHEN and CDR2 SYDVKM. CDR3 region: CASSQGPQGGEQYF. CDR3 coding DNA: TGTGCCAGCAGCCAGGGGCCCCAGGGGGGCGAGCAGTACTTC.

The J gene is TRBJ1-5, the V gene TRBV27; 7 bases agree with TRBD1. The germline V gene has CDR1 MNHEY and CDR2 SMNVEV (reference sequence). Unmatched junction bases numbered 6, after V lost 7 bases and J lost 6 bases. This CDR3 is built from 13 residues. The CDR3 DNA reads TGTGCCAGCAAACCACAGGGGCGTCAGCCCCAGCATTTT. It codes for CASKPQGRQPQHF.

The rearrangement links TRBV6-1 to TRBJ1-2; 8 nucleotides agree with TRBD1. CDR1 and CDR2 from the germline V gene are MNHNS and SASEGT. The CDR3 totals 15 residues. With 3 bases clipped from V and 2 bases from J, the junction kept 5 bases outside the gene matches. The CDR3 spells CASSDSSGGNYGYTF. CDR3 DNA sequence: TGTGCCAGCAGTGATAGTTCAGGGGGCAACTATGGCTACACCTTC.

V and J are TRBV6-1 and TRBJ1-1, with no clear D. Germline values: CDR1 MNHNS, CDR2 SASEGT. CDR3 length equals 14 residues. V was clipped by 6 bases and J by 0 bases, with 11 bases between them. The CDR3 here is CASRENWVNTEAFF. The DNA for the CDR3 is TGTGCCAGCAGGGAGAATTGGGTGAACACTGAAGCTTTCTTT.

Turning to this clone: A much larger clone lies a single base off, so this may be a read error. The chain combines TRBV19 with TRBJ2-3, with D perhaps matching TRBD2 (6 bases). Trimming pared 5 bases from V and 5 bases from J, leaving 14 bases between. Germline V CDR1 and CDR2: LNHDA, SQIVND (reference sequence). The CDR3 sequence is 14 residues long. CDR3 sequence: CASSVWEAQDTQYF. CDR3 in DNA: TGTGCCAGTAGTGTGTGGGAGGCCCAAGATACGCAGTATTTT. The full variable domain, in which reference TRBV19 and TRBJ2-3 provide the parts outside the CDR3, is DGGITQSPKYLFRKEGQNVTLSCEQNLNHDAMYWYRQDPGQGLRLIYYSQIVNDFQKGDIAEGYSVSREKKESFPLTVTSAQKNPTAFYLCASSVWEAQDTQYFGPGTRLTVL.

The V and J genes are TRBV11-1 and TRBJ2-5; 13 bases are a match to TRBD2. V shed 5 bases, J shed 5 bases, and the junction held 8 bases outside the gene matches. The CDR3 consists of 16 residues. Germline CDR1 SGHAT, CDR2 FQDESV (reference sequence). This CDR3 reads CASSHGLAGEGETQYF. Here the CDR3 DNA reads TGTGCCAGCAGCCATGGACTAGCGGGAGAAGGGGAGACCCAGTACTTC.

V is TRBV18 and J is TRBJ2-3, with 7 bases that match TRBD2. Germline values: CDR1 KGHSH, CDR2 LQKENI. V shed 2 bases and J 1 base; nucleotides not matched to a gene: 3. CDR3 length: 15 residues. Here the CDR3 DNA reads TGTGCCAGCTCACCAGGTCGGGAGGGCACAGATACGCAGTATTTT. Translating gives CASSPGREGTDTQYF.

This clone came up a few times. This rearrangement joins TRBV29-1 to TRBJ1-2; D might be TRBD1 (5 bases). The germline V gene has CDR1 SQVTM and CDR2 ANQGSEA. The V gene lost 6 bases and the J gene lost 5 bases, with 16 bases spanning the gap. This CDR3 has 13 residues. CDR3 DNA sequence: TGCAGCGTAAAACGTCGGGGGATATATGGCTACACCTTC. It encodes CSVKRRGIYGYTF.

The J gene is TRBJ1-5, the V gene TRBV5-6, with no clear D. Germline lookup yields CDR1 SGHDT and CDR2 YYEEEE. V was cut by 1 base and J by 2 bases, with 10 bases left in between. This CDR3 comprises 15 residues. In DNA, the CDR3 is TGTGCCAGCAGCTTGCAAGTAACGGGCAATCAGCCCCAGCATTTT. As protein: CASSLQVTGNQPQHF.

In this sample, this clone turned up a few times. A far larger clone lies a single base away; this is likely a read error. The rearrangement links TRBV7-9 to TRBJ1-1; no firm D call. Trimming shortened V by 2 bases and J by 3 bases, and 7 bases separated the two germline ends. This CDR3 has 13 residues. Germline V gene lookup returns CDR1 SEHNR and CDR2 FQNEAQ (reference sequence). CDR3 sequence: CASSLREDTEAFF. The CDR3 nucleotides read TGTGCCAGCAGCTTAAGGGAGGACACTGAAGCTTTCTTT.

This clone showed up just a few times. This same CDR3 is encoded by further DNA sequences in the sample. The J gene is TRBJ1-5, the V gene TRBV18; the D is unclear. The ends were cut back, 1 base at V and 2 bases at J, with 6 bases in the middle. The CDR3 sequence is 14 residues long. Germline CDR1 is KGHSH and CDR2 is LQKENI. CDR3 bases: TGTGCCAGCTCACCACTTCCGGGCAATCAGCCCCAGCATTTT. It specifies CASSPLPGNQPQHF.

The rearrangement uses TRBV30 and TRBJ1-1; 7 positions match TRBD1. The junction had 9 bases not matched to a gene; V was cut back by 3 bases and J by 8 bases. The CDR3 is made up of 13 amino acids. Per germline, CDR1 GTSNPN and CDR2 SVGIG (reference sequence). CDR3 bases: TGTGCCTGGAGGACTCATACAGGGGCAGAAGCTTTCTTT. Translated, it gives CAWRTHTGAEAFF.